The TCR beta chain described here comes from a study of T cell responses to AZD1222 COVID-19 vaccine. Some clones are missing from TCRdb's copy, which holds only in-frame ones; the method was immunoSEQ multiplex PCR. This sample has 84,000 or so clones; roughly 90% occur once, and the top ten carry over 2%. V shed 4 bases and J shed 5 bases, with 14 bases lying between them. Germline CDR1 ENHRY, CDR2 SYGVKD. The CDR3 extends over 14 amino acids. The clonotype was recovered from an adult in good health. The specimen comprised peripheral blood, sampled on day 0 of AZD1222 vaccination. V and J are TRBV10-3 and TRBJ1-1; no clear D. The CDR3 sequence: CAISGGLRGTEAFF. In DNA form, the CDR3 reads TGTGCCATCAGTGGGGGTCTCCGAGGGACTGAAGCTTTCTTT.